The present T cell receptor beta chain was sequenced within a study of blood T cell repertoires in COVID-19. Study background: The origin of the acute and convalescent COVID-19 samples was the United States, Italy and Spain. From T cells, B-cell-depleted T cells, or PBMCs came the material, which was cDNA or gDNA.

The CDR3 sequence is 13 residues long. V lost 1 base and J lost 8, with 11 bases in between. CDR1 is SGHTA and CDR2 is FQGNSA in the germline V gene. The assay was immunoSEQ multiplex PCR, and TCRdb's table has in-frame clones only and misses some. Among about 61,000 clones listed, 70% to 90% were seen once. The rearrangement joins TRBV7-2 to TRBJ1-2; D is ambiguous. Sequencing input: peripheral blood. The clonotype was recovered from a woman of 80 years or more with active COVID-19. The CDR3 nucleotides are TGTGCCAGCAGCTTAGGCGGCAACGCGGGCTACACCTTC. Translated: CASSLGGNAGYTF.